This TCR beta chain came from a study of beta chain features in type 1 diabetes. The isolated RNA, all of it, was reverse transcribed, so expressed TCRB transcripts were what got sequenced. Roughly 3.5 million reads per sample on average were obtained from naive, central memory and regulatory T cell samples. Libraries were prepared by immunoSEQ multiplex PCR; TCRdb keeps only in-frame clonotypes and omits some of them. The sample yields 350,000 to 450,000 clones, around 12% seen once. With regard to this clone: Antigen: not known.

The germline gives CDR1 SGHTA, CDR2 FQGNSA. The CDR3 length is 13 residues. V gave up 5 bases and J gave up 9 bases, with 16 bases separating them. Findings of the study overall: TCRB CDR3s were moderately but significantly shorter in Type 1 diabetes patients in all four CD4+ subsets.

Blood was collected once per donor into heparin, averaging approximately 110 mL. Naive, central memory, regulatory and stem cell-like memory cells within the CD4+ compartment were sorted using CD45RO/CCR7/CD25/CD127/CD95/CD27. Sorted populations all exceeded 98% purity. This clonotype originated in a woman in her late teens or twenties with type 1 diabetes. Sequencing was done on a sample of naive CD4+ T cells from blood. The V call is TRBV7-2, the J call TRBJ2-5; possibly TRBD1 for D (5 bases). CDR3 sequence: CASSPRQIGAQYF. For the CDR3, the DNA is TGTGCCAGCAGCCCCCGACAGATTGGGGCCCAGTACTTC. Filled out from reference TRBV7-2 and TRBJ2-5, the complete variable domain reads GAGVSQSPSNKVTEKGKDVELRCDPISGHTALYWYRQSLGQGLEFLIYFQGNSAPDKSGLPSDRFSAERTGGSVSTLTIQRTQQEDSAVYLCASSPRQIGAQYFGPGTRLLVL.